The rows below give T cell receptor beta chains drawn from one sample of a study of T cell changes during pregnancy in multiple sclerosis. The assay was immunoSEQ multiplex PCR, and TCRdb's table has in-frame clones only and misses some. The sample shows 90,000 or so clones, about 93% of them seen only once. Sequencing used peripheral blood, obtained after pregnancy. The origin of the receptors is a female donor in good health, enrolled as a control in a pregnancy study. Both conserved end residues are part of each CDR3. Fields, in order: J gene, D gene, V gene, clone size, CDR3 length, CDR3 protein, CDR3 DNA. The D gene is left open where the match is weak. For some rows the clone size is stated as once, few or many, or as a class when expanded; others skip it.

j_call: TRBJ2-7
d_call: TRBD1
v_call: TRBV7-8
clone_size: NA
cdr3_length: 19
cdr3_aa: CASSPLAGQGPIASYEQYF
cdr3_nt: TGTGCCAGCAGCCCGCTTGCGGGACAGGGGCCAATTGCATCCTACGAGCAGTACTTC

j_call: TRBJ1-2
d_call: NA
v_call: TRBV6-6
clone_size: NA
cdr3_length: 13
cdr3_aa: CASRSDRVYGYTF
cdr3_nt: TGTGCCAGCAGATCCGACAGAGTCTATGGCTACACCTTC

j_call: TRBJ2-3
d_call: NA
v_call: TRBV6-1
clone_size: NA
cdr3_length: 14
cdr3_aa: CAGHSGEFTDTQYF
cdr3_nt: TGTGCCGGACACTCTGGGGAATTCACAGATACGCAGTATTTT

j_call: TRBJ2-2
d_call: NA
v_call: TRBV28
clone_size: NA
cdr3_length: 16
cdr3_aa: CASSLRVRGFGGELFF
cdr3_nt: TGTGCCAGCAGTTTAAGGGTCCGGGGGTTCGGCGGGGAGCTGTTTTTT

j_call: TRBJ1-2
d_call: NA
v_call: TRBV7-9
clone_size: NA
cdr3_length: 14
cdr3_aa: CASSSIGGGYGYTF
cdr3_nt: TGTGCCAGCAGCTCGATTGGGGGCGGCTATGGCTACACCTTC

j_call: TRBJ2-7
d_call: TRBD2
v_call: TRBV2
clone_size: NA
cdr3_length: 19
cdr3_aa: CASTFVFPGLAGDTYEQYF
cdr3_nt: TGTGCCAGCACCTTCGTTTTCCCGGGACTAGCGGGGGATACCTACGAGCAGTACTTC

j_call: TRBJ2-1
d_call: TRBD1
v_call: TRBV4-1
clone_size: NA
cdr3_length: 14
cdr3_aa: CASSQRGQNNEQFF
cdr3_nt: TGCGCCAGCAGCCAAAGGGGACAGAACAATGAGCAGTTCTTC

j_call: TRBJ1-4
d_call: TRBD1
v_call: TRBV6-1
clone_size: NA
cdr3_length: 14
cdr3_aa: CASSRQGANEKLFF
cdr3_nt: TGTGCCAGCAGCCGACAGGGAGCTAATGAAAAACTGTTTTTT

j_call: TRBJ1-2
d_call: NA
v_call: TRBV7-9
clone_size: once
cdr3_length: 12
cdr3_aa: CASSLGTNGYTF
cdr3_nt: TGTGCCAGCAGCTTAGGAACAAATGGCTACACCTTC

j_call: TRBJ2-7
d_call: TRBD2
v_call: TRBV6-5
clone_size: once
cdr3_length: 14
cdr3_aa: CASSKLAGAYEQYF
cdr3_nt: TGTGCCAGCAGTAAACTAGCGGGAGCATACGAGCAGTACTTC

j_call: TRBJ2-2
d_call: TRBD1
v_call: TRBV5-1
clone_size: NA
cdr3_length: 13
cdr3_aa: CASSSQGAGELFF
cdr3_nt: TGCGCCAGCAGCTCACAGGGGGCCGGGGAGCTGTTTTTT

j_call: TRBJ2-7
d_call: NA
v_call: TRBV19
clone_size: NA
cdr3_length: 11
cdr3_aa: CASSIAGEQYF
cdr3_nt: TGTGCCAGTAGTATCGCGGGGGAGCAGTACTTC

j_call: TRBJ1-2
d_call: NA
v_call: TRBV10-3
clone_size: NA
cdr3_length: 14
cdr3_aa: CASRGYRQTNGYTF
cdr3_nt: TGTGCCTCCCGCGGATACCGGCAAACTAATGGCTACACCTTC

j_call: TRBJ1-2
d_call: TRBD1
v_call: TRBV2
clone_size: NA
cdr3_length: 13
cdr3_aa: CASSETGGYGYTF
cdr3_nt: TGTGCCAGCAGTGAAACAGGGGGCTACGGCTACACCTTC

j_call: TRBJ2-3
d_call: TRBD1
v_call: TRBV9
clone_size: NA
cdr3_length: 16
cdr3_aa: CASSVRGDRGTDTQYF
cdr3_nt: TGTGCCAGCAGCGTAAGGGGTGACAGGGGCACAGATACGCAGTATTTT

j_call: TRBJ1-5
d_call: TRBD1
v_call: TRBV2
clone_size: NA
cdr3_length: 15
cdr3_aa: CASRARTGGNQPQHF
cdr3_nt: TGTGCCAGCAGGGCCCGGACAGGGGGGAATCAGCCCCAGCATTTT

j_call: TRBJ2-5
d_call: NA
v_call: TRBV7-2
clone_size: NA
cdr3_length: 14
cdr3_aa: CASSFRAGVETQYF
cdr3_nt: TGTGCCAGCAGCTTTAGAGCCGGTGTCGAGACCCAGTACTTC

j_call: TRBJ1-1
d_call: TRBD1
v_call: TRBV6-5
clone_size: NA
cdr3_length: 13
cdr3_aa: CASSYFRDRGAFF
cdr3_nt: TGTGCCAGCAGTTATTTCCGGGACAGGGGGGCTTTCTTT

j_call: TRBJ2-7
d_call: TRBD2
v_call: TRBV27
clone_size: NA
cdr3_length: 15
cdr3_aa: CASSLSAGVYYEQYF
cdr3_nt: TGTGCCAGCAGTTTATCGGCGGGGGTCTACTACGAGCAGTACTTC

j_call: TRBJ2-5
d_call: TRBD1
v_call: TRBV30
clone_size: NA
cdr3_length: 15
cdr3_aa: CAWSVHRGPSETQYF
cdr3_nt: TGTGCCTGGAGTGTACACAGGGGGCCCTCAGAGACCCAGTACTTC

j_call: TRBJ2-3
d_call: NA
v_call: TRBV27
clone_size: NA
cdr3_length: 15
cdr3_aa: CASSLYRGTTDTQYF
cdr3_nt: TGTGCCAGCAGTTTATATCGGGGAACCACAGATACGCAGTATTTT

j_call: TRBJ1-5
d_call: NA
v_call: TRBV19
clone_size: NA
cdr3_length: 16
cdr3_aa: CASSSLIKGSNQPQHF
cdr3_nt: TGTGCCAGTAGTAGCTTAATCAAGGGGAGCAATCAGCCCCAGCATTTT

j_call: TRBJ2-3
d_call: TRBD2
v_call: TRBV5-1
clone_size: few
cdr3_length: 17
cdr3_aa: CASSWVQNRDYGDTQYF
cdr3_nt: TGCGCCAGCAGCTGGGTCCAAAACCGGGACTACGGAGATACGCAGTATTTT

j_call: TRBJ2-2
d_call: TRBD1
v_call: TRBV5-1
clone_size: NA
cdr3_length: 16
cdr3_aa: CASSSPGQGMSGELFF
cdr3_nt: TGCGCCAGCAGCTCCCCGGGACAGGGCATGAGCGGGGAGCTGTTTTTT

j_call: TRBJ2-3
d_call: NA
v_call: TRBV5-1
clone_size: NA
cdr3_length: 14
cdr3_aa: CASSPDTRRDTQYF
cdr3_nt: TGCGCCAGCAGCCCCGACACACGTAGAGATACGCAGTATTTT

j_call: TRBJ2-3
d_call: NA
v_call: TRBV9
clone_size: NA
cdr3_length: 15
cdr3_aa: CASSPSGGSTDTQYF
cdr3_nt: TGTGCCAGCTCCCCGAGTGGCGGGAGCACAGATACGCAGTATTTT

j_call: TRBJ2-1
d_call: NA
v_call: TRBV5-8
clone_size: once
cdr3_length: 17
cdr3_aa: CASSLLEGLSSYNEQFF
cdr3_nt: TGTGCCAGCAGCCTGTTAGAGGGCTTGAGCTCCTACAATGAGCAGTTCTTC

j_call: TRBJ2-5
d_call: TRBD2
v_call: TRBV5-1
clone_size: NA
cdr3_length: 14
cdr3_aa: CASSLTGGMETQYF
cdr3_nt: TGCGCCAGCAGCTTGACGGGAGGGATGGAGACCCAGTACTTC

j_call: TRBJ2-7
d_call: TRBD1
v_call: TRBV28
clone_size: NA
cdr3_length: 16
cdr3_aa: CASSEPFGTGSYEQYF
cdr3_nt: TGTGCCAGCAGTGAGCCCTTCGGGACAGGGTCCTACGAGCAGTACTTC

j_call: TRBJ2-1
d_call: TRBD1
v_call: TRBV6-1
clone_size: NA
cdr3_length: 13
cdr3_aa: CATIGQGYNEQFF
cdr3_nt: TGTGCCACCATTGGACAGGGTTACAATGAGCAGTTCTTC

j_call: TRBJ2-5
d_call: TRBD2
v_call: TRBV4-1
clone_size: once
cdr3_length: 17
cdr3_aa: CASSQVTAGVLQETQYF
cdr3_nt: TGCGCCAGCAGCCAAGTTACCGCGGGAGTCCTTCAAGAGACCCAGTACTTC

j_call: TRBJ2-7
d_call: NA
v_call: TRBV6-1
clone_size: once
cdr3_length: 12
cdr3_aa: CASTNGGYEQYF
cdr3_nt: TGTGCCAGCACCAACGGCGGCTACGAGCAGTACTTC

j_call: TRBJ2-7
d_call: NA
v_call: TRBV5-3
clone_size: NA
cdr3_length: 14
cdr3_aa: CARSEDRSKHEQYF
cdr3_nt: TGTGCCAGAAGCGAGGACAGATCTAAGCACGAGCAGTACTTC

j_call: TRBJ2-1
d_call: TRBD2
v_call: TRBV14
clone_size: NA
cdr3_length: 14
cdr3_aa: CASTQLAGANEQFF
cdr3_nt: TGTGCCAGCACCCAACTAGCGGGAGCAAATGAGCAGTTCTTC

j_call: TRBJ2-7
d_call: NA
v_call: TRBV28
clone_size: NA
cdr3_length: 11
cdr3_aa: CASSFGGEQYF
cdr3_nt: TGTGCCAGCAGTTTCGGGGGCGAGCAGTACTTC

j_call: TRBJ2-1
d_call: TRBD2
v_call: TRBV29-1
clone_size: NA
cdr3_length: 12
cdr3_aa: CSAVGGGNEQFF
cdr3_nt: TGCAGCGCCGTCGGGGGGGGGAATGAGCAGTTCTTC

j_call: TRBJ2-1
d_call: NA
v_call: TRBV7-9
clone_size: NA
cdr3_length: 15
cdr3_aa: CASSLGYSLLTEQFF
cdr3_nt: TGTGCCAGCAGCTTAGGGTATAGTTTGCTTACTGAGCAGTTCTTC

j_call: TRBJ1-2
d_call: TRBD1
v_call: TRBV2
clone_size: NA
cdr3_length: 13
cdr3_aa: CASSVQGAVGYTF
cdr3_nt: TGTGCCAGCAGCGTACAGGGGGCTGTGGGCTACACCTTC

j_call: TRBJ2-5
d_call: NA
v_call: TRBV15
clone_size: NA
cdr3_length: 14
cdr3_aa: CATSRDASQETQYF
cdr3_nt: TGTGCCACCAGCAGAGATGCTAGTCAAGAGACCCAGTACTTC